One and the same sample provided the 28 T cell receptor beta chains below, sequenced in a study of blood T cell repertoires in COVID-19. Using immunoSEQ multiplex PCR, the repertoire was profiled, and TCRdb retains in-frame clones only, with some absent. The sample shows about 190,000 clones, roughly 84% of them seen only once. The specimen was peripheral blood. All receptors come from a woman older than 75 with active or convalescent COVID-19.

This clone is a singleton in its sample. The CDR3 sequence is CSVAGDSYEQYF. The CDR3, as DNA: TGCAGCGTTGCGGGGGATTCCTACGAGCAGTACTTC. J is TRBJ2-7 and V is TRBV29-1; tentative D call: TRBD2 (6 bases). V lost 4 bases, J lost 1 base, and 8 bases lay in between. CDR3 length equals 12 residues. The germline gives CDR1 SQVTM, CDR2 ANQGSEA.

The chain couples TRBV5-1 to TRBJ2-7; TRBD1 matches 8 bases. V trimming: 0 bases; J trimming: 4 bases; junction bases outside the gene matches: 3. The germline V gene encodes CDR1 SGHRS and CDR2 YFSETQ. CDR3 length: 14 amino acids. The CDR3 sequence is CASSLEDREYEQYF. The DNA for the CDR3 is TGCGCCAGCAGCTTGGAGGACAGGGAGTACGAGCAGTACTTC. The full variable domain, completed using reference TRBV5-1 and TRBJ2-7, is KAGVTQTPRYLIKTRGQQVTLSCSPISGHRSVSWYQQTPGQGLQFLFEYFSETQRNKGNFPGRFSGRQFSNSRSEMNVSTLELGDSALYLCASSLEDREYEQYFGPGTRLTVT.

CDR3 sequence (DNA): TGTGCCAGCAGTGAATATTTGGGGGGTTCCGAGCAGTACTTC. It specifies CASSEYLGGSEQYF. The V gene is TRBV25-1, the J gene TRBJ2-7, with a possible D match to TRBD2 (6 bases). This CDR3 is built from 14 residues. Germline CDR1 is MGHDK and CDR2 is SYGVNS. Trimming left V 0 bases short and J 6 bases short, with 12 bases between.

The chain is built from TRBV30 and TRBJ2-7; 10 bases match TRBD2. V was clipped by 1 base and J by 6 bases; unmatched bases: 3. The CDR3 consists of 13 residues. Germline V gives CDR1 GTSNPN, CDR2 SVGIG (reference sequence). In DNA, the CDR3 is TGTGCCTGGAGTGATCTAGCGGGAGTCGAGCAGTACTTC. This encodes CAWSDLAGVEQYF.

The chain joins TRBV18 to TRBJ1-6, with 7 bases matching TRBD1. V shed 0 bases and J 15 bases; nucleotides not matched to a gene: 2. From germline, CDR1 is KGHSH and CDR2 LQKENI. This CDR3 has 12 residues. The CDR3 region is CASSPPGQLLHF. The DNA of the CDR3 is TGTGCCAGCTCACCACCGGGACAGCTCCTCCACTTT.

As regards this clone: A junction end diverges from the germline sequence, so it may reflect a read error. This chain links TRBV6-2 or TRBV6-3 with TRBJ1-1; 7 nucleotides align to TRBD1. The length of the CDR3 is 11 residues. The V gene's germline CDR1 is MNHEY and CDR2 SVGEGT. This CDR3 is CASSDRVAVIF. CDR3 nucleotides: TGTGCCAGCAGTGACAGGGTCGCGGTAATTTTT.

J is TRBJ1-1 and V is TRBV12-3 or TRBV12-4; TRBD1 matches at 7 bases. The V and J ends lost 6 bases and 5 bases, in that order; junction bases with no gene match: 6. CDR3 length: 13 residues. The CDR3 protein is CASSQQGRTEAFF. As DNA, the CDR3 is TGTGCCAGCAGCCAACAGGGGCGAACTGAAGCTTTCTTT.

This chain joins TRBV6-5 and TRBJ2-2; 7 bases match TRBD2. The CDR3 sequence is 13 residues long. J was trimmed by 8 bases and V by 10 bases; bases with no gene match: 10. Germline lookup yields CDR1 MNHEY and CDR2 SVGAGI. DNA for the CDR3: TGTGCCACTCGGGGGGAGACTACGGGGGAGCTGTTTTTT. It is translated as CATRGETTGELFF.

V usage is TRBV6-5 and J usage is TRBJ1-4; D perhaps matches TRBD1 (5 bases). The germline V and J ends were trimmed by 7 bases and 7 bases, with 13 bases remaining between them. In germline, CDR1 is MNHEY, CDR2 SVGAGI. This CDR3 region has 13 residues. The CDR3 DNA sequence: TGTGCCAGCATGCCAAGGGGATCTGAAAAACTGTTTTTT. Protein: CASMPRGSEKLFF.

The chain recombines TRBV30 with TRBJ2-7; tentative D call: TRBD1 (5 bases). The germline V and J ends were trimmed by 2 bases and 2 bases, with 13 bases remaining between them. Looked up from germline, CDR1 is GTSNPN and CDR2 is SVGIG (reference sequence). The CDR3 contains 14 residues. The CDR3 region has the DNA TGTGCCTGGAGTCTCTCCCCAGGGCCCTACGAGCAGTACTTC. Its translation is CAWSLSPGPYEQYF.

CDR3 residues: CASSVEFGRGGDSGANVLTF. CDR3 bases: TGTGCCAGCAGTGTTGAATTTGGGAGGGGCGGTGACTCTGGGGCCAACGTCCTGACTTTC. The chain links TRBV2 to TRBJ2-6; 7 nucleotides line up with TRBD2. The germline gives CDR1 SNHLY, CDR2 FYNNEI. The CDR3 consists of 20 residues. Germline trimming cut 4 bases from V and 0 bases from J; bases unmatched to any gene: 15.

This clone was recorded a few times. The J gene is TRBJ2-3, the V gene TRBV29-1, with 11 bases lining up with TRBD2. This CDR3 has 16 amino acids. CDR1 and CDR2 from the germline V gene are SQVTM and ANQGSEA. With 3 bases clipped from V and 0 bases from J, the junction kept 5 bases outside the gene matches. Written as DNA, the CDR3 is TGCAGCGTTGAGTTAGGACTAGCGGGTAGCACAGATACGCAGTATTTT. It encodes CSVELGLAGSTDTQYF.

The CDR3 DNA is TGCGCCAGCAGTGAGTCCAGGGGCGGAGGCACAGATACGCAGTATTTT. This sequence encodes CASSESRGGGTDTQYF. The chain couples TRBV10-1 to TRBJ2-3; maybe TRBD1 (6 bases). V lost 0 bases, J lost 1 base, and 11 bases lay in between. Looked up from germline, CDR1 is WNHNN and CDR2 is SYGVQD (reference sequence). The CDR3 has 16 residues.

The chain uses TRBV19 and TRBJ2-1; 9 nucleotides line up with TRBD2. The CDR3 totals 15 residues. The V and J ends lost 2 bases and 5 bases, in that order; junction bases with no gene match: 4. CDR1 is LNHDA and CDR2 is SQIVND in the germline V gene (reference sequence). This chain's CDR3 is CASSILAGPNNEQFF. CDR3 bases: TGTGCCAGTAGTATACTAGCGGGACCTAACAATGAGCAGTTCTTC.

For the CDR3, the DNA is TGCGCCAGCAGTGAGTCCACGAGCGGTAATGAGCAGTTCTTC. Translation gives CASSESTSGNEQFF. V usage is TRBV10-1 and J usage is TRBJ2-1; TRBD2 might be the D (5 bases). CDR1 WNHNN and CDR2 SYGVQD come from the germline V gene (reference sequence). The length of the CDR3 is 14 residues. V was trimmed by 0 bases and J by 7 bases, leaving 10 bases between them.

This clone was detected only once. The rearrangement uses TRBV5-1 and TRBJ2-2; TRBD2 matches at 10 bases. From germline, CDR1 is SGHRS and CDR2 YFSETQ. This CDR3 is 15 amino acids long. Trimming took 4 bases from V and 2 from J; bases not matched to a gene: 2. In nucleotides, the CDR3 is TGCGCCAGCAGCCCTAGCGGGGGTAACACCGGGGAGCTGTTTTTT. Protein: CASSPSGGNTGELFF.

The V gene is TRBV12-3 or TRBV12-4, the J gene TRBJ1-1, with D unresolved. With 3 bases removed from V and 6 bases from J, the gap between germline ends came to 8 bases. The CDR3 covers 12 residues. DNA for the CDR3: TGTGCCAGCAGTTTTGCGGGAGCTGAAGCTTTCTTT. Protein: CASSFAGAEAFF.

V and J are TRBV29-1 and TRBJ2-7, with 8 bases that match TRBD1. This CDR3 comprises 13 residues. V lost 3 bases and J lost 12; bases outside the gene matches: 13. CDR1 is SQVTM, CDR2 ANQGSEA, per germline. DNA for the CDR3: TGCAGCGTTGATGGGCAGGGGGCTGACAAATTGTACTTC. It translates to CSVDGQGADKLYF.

The chain employs TRBV5-1 and TRBJ1-1; 12 nucleotides line up with TRBD1. Looked up from germline, CDR1 is SGHRS and CDR2 is YFSETQ. J was trimmed by 4 bases and V by 5 bases; bases with no gene match: 3. This CDR3 has 14 residues. CDR3 sequence (DNA): TGCGCCAGCAGAAGGGGACAGGGGGCCACTGAAGCTTTCTTT. This sequence encodes CASRRGQGATEAFF.

V usage is TRBV5-5 and J usage is TRBJ2-7; TRBD2 might be the D (6 bases). V shed 0 bases and J shed 3 bases, with 19 bases lying between them. CDR3 length: 17 residues. From germline, CDR1 is SGHKS and CDR2 YYEKEE (reference sequence). CDR3 nucleotide sequence: TGTGCCAGCAGCTTGGAGTTGGGGGAGGCATGGAACTACGAGCAGTACTTC. Protein product: CASSLELGEAWNYEQYF.

The chain links TRBV6-5 to TRBJ2-2; D unresolved. Looked up from germline, CDR1 is MNHEY and CDR2 is SVGAGI. V lost 8 bases, J lost 5 bases, and 18 bases lay in between. CDR3 length: 15 amino acids. This CDR3 is CASSSVLAETGELFF. CDR3 sequence (DNA): TGTGCCAGCTCCTCAGTTTTGGCGGAGACCGGGGAGCTGTTTTTT.

The chain has TRBV4-2 and TRBJ2-1; 13 bases line up with TRBD2. With V trimmed by 0 bases and J by 1 base, 6 bases remained unmatched. CDR1 is LGHNA, CDR2 YNFKEQ, per germline. The CDR3 is 19 amino acids. The CDR3 DNA follows: TGTGCCAGCAGCCAAGAAGGACTAGCGGGAGATAGATCCTACAATGAGCAGTTCTTC. This encodes CASSQEGLAGDRSYNEQFF.

The J gene is TRBJ1-1, the V gene TRBV6-5, with D perhaps TRBD1 (6 bases). The germline CDR1 and CDR2 sequences are MNHEY and SVGAGI. V shed 6 bases and J shed 3 bases, with 14 bases lying between them. CDR3 size: 14 residues. The CDR3 DNA follows: TGTGCCAGCAGGGATATAACAGGGTACACTGAAGCTTTCTTT. Translation: CASRDITGYTEAFF.

This clone was recorded once. The chain is built from TRBV13 and TRBJ2-7, with D perhaps matching TRBD2 (6 bases). Trimming removed 6 bases at V and 6 bases at J, with 18 bases between. CDR3 length: 14 residues. Germline CDR1 reads PRHDT; CDR2 reads FYEKMQ (reference sequence). The CDR3 nucleotides read TGTGCCAGCAGGAAAGGGGCAGGGAGGCTCGAGCAGTACTTC. It specifies CASRKGAGRLEQYF.

V gene TRBV5-1 combines with J gene TRBJ2-7; 11 nucleotides align to TRBD1. The CDR3 is made up of 14 amino acids. Losses at the gene ends were 5 bases for V and 3 bases for J; bases not matched to a gene: 4. Germline CDR1 and CDR2: SGHRS and YFSETQ. CDR3 sequence: CASREGTGGYEQYF. CDR3 coding DNA: TGCGCCAGCAGGGAGGGGACAGGGGGCTACGAGCAGTACTTC.

The V and J genes are TRBV19 and TRBJ1-6; the match to TRBD1 covers 7 bases. J lost 7 bases, V lost 11 bases, and 8 bases had no gene match. There are 13 residues in the CDR3. Germline CDR1 and CDR2: LNHDA and SQIVND (reference sequence). Here the CDR3 DNA reads TGTGCCGGAGGGGGCGGGGGGAATTCACCCCTCCACTTT. Its protein product is CAGGGGGNSPLHF.

The chain is built from TRBV10-1 and TRBJ2-7, with D possibly being TRBD2 (6 bases). Trimming took off 3 bases at V and 4 bases at J, with 10 bases between the two ends. The CDR3 spans 13 residues. Germline V gene data show CDR1 as WNHNN and CDR2 as SYGVQD (reference sequence). This chain's CDR3 is CASSEMRGYEQYF. In nucleotides, the CDR3 is TGCGCCAGCAGTGAAATGCGGGGATACGAGCAGTACTTC.

The chain links TRBV25-1 to TRBJ2-7; 12 positions match TRBD1. V was clipped by 5 bases and J by 7 bases; unmatched bases: 12. CDR3 size: 16 residues. Germline V CDR1 and CDR2: MGHDK, SYGVNS. The CDR3 reads CASSHSPGQGAGEQYF. CDR3 DNA sequence: TGTGCCAGCAGTCACTCCCCGGGACAGGGGGCGGGTGAGCAGTACTTC.